Sequencing of this TCR beta chain was carried out in a study of blood T cell repertoires in COVID-19. Study-wide context: Collection of acute and convalescent COVID-19 samples took place in the United States, Italy and Spain.

Study processing details: How many nucleated cells were present was estimated from reference gene primer amplification. Here immunoSEQ multiplex PCR was the method, and the copy in TCRdb shows in-frame clones only, minus some. V and J calls and clone size are as listed in that table; D and trimming were resolved from the DNA. Of about 250,000 clones listed, around 92% are singletons. Clinical histories supplied by participants themselves formed the basis of cohort assignment. This TCR was recovered from a woman aged 25 to 45 with acute COVID-19. The sequencing sample was made of PBMCs or T cells enriched from blood (not recorded which).

CDR3 region: CASTRGGPNTQYF. The DNA of the CDR3 is TGTGCCAGCACTCGCGGGGGCCCCAATACGCAGTATTTT. The V call is TRBV28, the J call TRBJ2-3; tentatively, D is TRBD2 (7 bases). Germline loops: CDR1 MDHEN, CDR2 SYDVKM. Trimming cost V 7 bases and J 7 bases, with 15 bases left between them. CDR3 length: 13 amino acids.